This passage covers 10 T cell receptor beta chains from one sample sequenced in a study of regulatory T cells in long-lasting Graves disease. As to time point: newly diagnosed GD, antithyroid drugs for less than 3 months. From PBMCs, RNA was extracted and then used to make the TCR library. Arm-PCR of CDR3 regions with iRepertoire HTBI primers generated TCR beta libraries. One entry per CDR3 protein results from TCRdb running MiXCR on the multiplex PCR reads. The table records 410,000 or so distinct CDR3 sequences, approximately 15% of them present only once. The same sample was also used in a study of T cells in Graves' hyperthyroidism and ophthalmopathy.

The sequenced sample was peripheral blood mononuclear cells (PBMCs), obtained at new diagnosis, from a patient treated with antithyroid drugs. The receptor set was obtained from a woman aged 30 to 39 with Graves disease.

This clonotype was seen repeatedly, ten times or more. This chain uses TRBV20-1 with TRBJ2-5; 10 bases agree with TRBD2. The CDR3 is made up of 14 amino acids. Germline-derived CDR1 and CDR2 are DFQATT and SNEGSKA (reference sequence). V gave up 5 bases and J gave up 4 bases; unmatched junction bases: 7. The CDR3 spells CSAPRASGRETQYF. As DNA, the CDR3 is TGCAGTGCTCCACGGGCTAGCGGGAGAGAGACCCAGTACTTC.

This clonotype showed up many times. DNA for the CDR3: TGTGCCAGTAGTATACAGCACCGGGACACCTATCAAGAGACCCAGTACTTC. Protein: CASSIQHRDTYQETQYF. The rearrangement links TRBV19 to TRBJ2-5; possible D gene TRBD1, 6 bases. Germline values: CDR1 LNHDA, CDR2 SQIVND (reference sequence). Trimming stripped 2 bases from V and 2 bases from J, with 18 bases between. The CDR3 totals 17 residues.

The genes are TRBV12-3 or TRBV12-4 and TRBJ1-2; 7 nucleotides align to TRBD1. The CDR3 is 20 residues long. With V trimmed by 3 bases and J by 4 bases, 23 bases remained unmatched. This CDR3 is CASSFTNRPGTDLGRYGYTF. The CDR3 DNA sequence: TGTGCCAGCAGTTTTACGAATCGACCCGGGACAGACCTAGGGCGCTATGGCTACACCTTC.

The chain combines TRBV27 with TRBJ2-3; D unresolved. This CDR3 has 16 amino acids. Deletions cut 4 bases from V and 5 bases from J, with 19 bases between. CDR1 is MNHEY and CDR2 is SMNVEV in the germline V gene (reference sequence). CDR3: CASSSADFVQGDTQYF. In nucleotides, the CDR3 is TGTGCCAGCAGTTCCGCAGACTTCGTTCAAGGAGATACGCAGTATTTT.

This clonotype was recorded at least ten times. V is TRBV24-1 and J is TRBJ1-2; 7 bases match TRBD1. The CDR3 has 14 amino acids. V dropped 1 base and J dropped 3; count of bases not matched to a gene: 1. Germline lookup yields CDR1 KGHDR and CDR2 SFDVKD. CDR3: CATSDFGTDYGYTF. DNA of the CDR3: TGTGCCACCAGTGATTTTGGGACAGACTATGGCTACACCTTC.

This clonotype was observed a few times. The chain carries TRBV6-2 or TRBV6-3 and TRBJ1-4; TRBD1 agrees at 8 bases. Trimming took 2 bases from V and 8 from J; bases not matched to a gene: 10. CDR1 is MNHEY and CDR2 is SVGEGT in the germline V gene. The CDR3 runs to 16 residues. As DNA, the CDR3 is TGTGCCAGCAGTTACCTCAAGCAGGGGGCGGGGGAAAAACTGTTTTTT. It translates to CASSYLKQGAGEKLFF.

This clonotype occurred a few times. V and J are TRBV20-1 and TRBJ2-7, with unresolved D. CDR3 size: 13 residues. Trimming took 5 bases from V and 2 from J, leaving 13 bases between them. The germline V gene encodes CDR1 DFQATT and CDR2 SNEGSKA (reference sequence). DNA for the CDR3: TGCAGTGCTTCGTGGAGAGCGCCCTACGAGCAGTACTTC. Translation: CSASWRAPYEQYF.

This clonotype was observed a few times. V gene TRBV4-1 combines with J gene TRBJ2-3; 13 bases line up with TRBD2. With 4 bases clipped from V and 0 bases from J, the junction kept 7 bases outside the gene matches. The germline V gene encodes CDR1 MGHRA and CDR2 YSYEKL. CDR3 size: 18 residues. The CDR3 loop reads CASSLPRLAGGSTDTQYF. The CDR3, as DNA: TGCGCCAGCAGCCTCCCCCGACTAGCGGGAGGTAGCACAGATACGCAGTATTTT.

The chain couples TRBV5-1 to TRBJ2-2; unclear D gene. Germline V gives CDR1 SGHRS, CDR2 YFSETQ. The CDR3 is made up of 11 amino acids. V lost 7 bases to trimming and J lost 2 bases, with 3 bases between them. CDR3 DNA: TGCGCCAGCGGAAACACCGGGGAGCTGTTTTTT. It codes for CASGNTGELFF.

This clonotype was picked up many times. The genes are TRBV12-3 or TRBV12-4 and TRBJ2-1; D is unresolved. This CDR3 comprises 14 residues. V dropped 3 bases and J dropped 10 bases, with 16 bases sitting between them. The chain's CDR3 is CASSFKNSMGEQFF. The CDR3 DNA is TGTGCCAGCAGTTTTAAGAACTCCATGGGGGAGCAGTTCTTC.